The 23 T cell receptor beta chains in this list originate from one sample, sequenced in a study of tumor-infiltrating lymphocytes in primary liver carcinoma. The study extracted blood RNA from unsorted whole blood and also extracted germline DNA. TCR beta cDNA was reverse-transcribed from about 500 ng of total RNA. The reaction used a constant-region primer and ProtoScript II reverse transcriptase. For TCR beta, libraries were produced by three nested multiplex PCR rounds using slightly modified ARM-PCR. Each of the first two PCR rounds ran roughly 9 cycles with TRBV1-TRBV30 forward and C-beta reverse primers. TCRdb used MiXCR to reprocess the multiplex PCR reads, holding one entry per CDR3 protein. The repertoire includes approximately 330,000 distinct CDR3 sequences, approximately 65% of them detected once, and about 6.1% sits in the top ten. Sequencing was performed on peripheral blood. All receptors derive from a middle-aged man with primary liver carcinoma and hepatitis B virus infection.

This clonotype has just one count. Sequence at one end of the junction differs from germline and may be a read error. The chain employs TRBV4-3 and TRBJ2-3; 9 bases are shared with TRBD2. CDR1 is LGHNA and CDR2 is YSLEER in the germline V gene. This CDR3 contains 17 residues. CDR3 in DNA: TGCGCCATCAGCCAAGGTGGTAGCGGGAGTCGGACAGATACGCAGAATTTT. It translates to CAISQGGSGSRTDTQNF.

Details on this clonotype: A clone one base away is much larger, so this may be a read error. CDR3 sequence (DNA): TGTGCCAGCAGTTGGTCTGCGGACCATGGAAACACCATATATTTT. Its translation: CASSWSADHGNTIYF. The chain combines TRBV6-5 with TRBJ1-3, with unresolved D. The CDR3 spans 15 residues. The germline CDR1 and CDR2 sequences are MNHEY and SVGAGI. Trimming pared 4 bases from V and 3 bases from J, leaving 13 bases between.

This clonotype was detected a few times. The CDR3 DNA reads as TGTGCCAGCAGCCAAGAGTTGACGGGTACGCAGTATTTT. Translating gives CASSQELTGTQYF. The V gene is TRBV14, the J gene TRBJ2-3, with no clear D. The CDR3 totals 13 residues. V gave up 0 bases and J gave up 8 bases, with 9 bases separating them. CDR1 and CDR2 (germline): SGHDN, FVKESK.

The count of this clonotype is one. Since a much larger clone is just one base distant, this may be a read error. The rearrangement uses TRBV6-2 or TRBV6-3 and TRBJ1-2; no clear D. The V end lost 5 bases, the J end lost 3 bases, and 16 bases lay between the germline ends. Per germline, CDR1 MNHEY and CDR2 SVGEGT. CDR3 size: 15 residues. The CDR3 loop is CASSRSLTADYGYTF. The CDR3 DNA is TGTGCCAGCAGTCGCAGCCTCACGGCAGACTATGGCTACACCTTC.

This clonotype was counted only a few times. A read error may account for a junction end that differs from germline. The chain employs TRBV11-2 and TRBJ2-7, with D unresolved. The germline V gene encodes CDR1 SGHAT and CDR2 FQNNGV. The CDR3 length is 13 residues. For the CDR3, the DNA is TGTGCCAACAGCTTTTGGGTCTCAGAAGAGCAGTACTTC. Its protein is CANSFWVSEEQYF.

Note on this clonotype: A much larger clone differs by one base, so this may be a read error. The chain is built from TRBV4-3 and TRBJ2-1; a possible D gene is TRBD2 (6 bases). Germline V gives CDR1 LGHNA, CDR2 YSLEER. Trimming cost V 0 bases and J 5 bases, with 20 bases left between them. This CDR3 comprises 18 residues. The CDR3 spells CASSQDRTIGRGNNEQFF. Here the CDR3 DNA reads TGCGCCAGCAGCCAAGATAGGACTATCGGGAGAGGGAACAATGAGCAGTTCTTC.

CDR3 in amino acids: CASSYSRTVPGNTEAFF. CDR3 DNA sequence: TGTGCCAGCAGTTACTCCCGGACAGTGCCGGGGAACACTGAAGCTTTCTTT. The chain uses TRBV6-2 or TRBV6-3 and TRBJ1-1, with a possible D match to TRBD1 (6 bases). CDR1 is MNHEY, CDR2 SVGEGT, per germline. V lost 0 bases to trimming and J lost 1 base, with 15 bases between them. CDR3 length: 17 amino acids.

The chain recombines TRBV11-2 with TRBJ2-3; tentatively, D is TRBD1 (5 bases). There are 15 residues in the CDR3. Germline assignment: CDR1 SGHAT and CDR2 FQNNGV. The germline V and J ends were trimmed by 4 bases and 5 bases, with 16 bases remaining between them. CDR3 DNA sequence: TGTGCCAGCAGCTCAAGAGGACAAGTCAAAGATACGCAGTATTTT. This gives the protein CASSSRGQVKDTQYF. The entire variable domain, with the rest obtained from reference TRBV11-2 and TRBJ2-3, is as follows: EAGVAQSPRYKIIEKRQSVAFWCNPISGHATLYWYQQILGQGPKLLIQFQNNGVVDDSQLPKDRFSAERLKGVDSTLKIQPAKLEDSAVYLCASSSRGQVKDTQYFGPGTRLTVL.

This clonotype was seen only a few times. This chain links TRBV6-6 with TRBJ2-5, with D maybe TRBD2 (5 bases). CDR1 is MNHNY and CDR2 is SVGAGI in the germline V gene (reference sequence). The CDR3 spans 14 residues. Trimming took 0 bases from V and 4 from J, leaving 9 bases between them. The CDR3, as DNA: TGTGCCAGCAGTTACTCGAGGCTAGCAGAGACCCAGTACTTC. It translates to CASSYSRLAETQYF.

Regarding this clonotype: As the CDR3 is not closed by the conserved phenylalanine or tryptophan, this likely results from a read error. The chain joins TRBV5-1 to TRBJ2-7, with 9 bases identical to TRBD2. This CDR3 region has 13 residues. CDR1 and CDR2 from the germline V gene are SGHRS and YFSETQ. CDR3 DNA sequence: TGTGCCAGCCGGCTTAGCGGGAGTTACGAGCAGTACATC. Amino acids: CASRLSGSYEQYI.

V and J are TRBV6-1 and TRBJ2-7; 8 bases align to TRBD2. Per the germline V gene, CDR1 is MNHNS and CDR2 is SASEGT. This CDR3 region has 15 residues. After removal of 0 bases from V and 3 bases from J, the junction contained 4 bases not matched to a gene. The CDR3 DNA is TGTGCCAGCAGTGAAGCAAGCGGGAGATTCTACGAGCAGTACTTC. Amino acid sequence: CASSEASGRFYEQYF.

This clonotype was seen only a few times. DNA of the CDR3: TGTGCCAGCAGACTAGCGGGAGCAGATACGCAGTATTTT. This codes for CASRLAGADTQYF. This rearrangement joins TRBV28 to TRBJ2-3; 11 positions agree with TRBD2. The CDR3 length is 13 residues. Germline V gene data show CDR1 as MDHEN and CDR2 as SYDVKM. J was trimmed by 4 bases and V by 6 bases; bases with no gene match: 0.

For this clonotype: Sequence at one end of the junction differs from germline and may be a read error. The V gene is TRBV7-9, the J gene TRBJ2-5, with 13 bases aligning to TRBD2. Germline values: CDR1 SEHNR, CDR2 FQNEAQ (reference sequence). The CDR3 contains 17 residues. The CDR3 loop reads CPSSPGTSGTIQETQYF. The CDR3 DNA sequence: TGTCCCAGCAGCCCCGGGACTAGCGGGACCATCCAAGAGACCCAGTACTTC. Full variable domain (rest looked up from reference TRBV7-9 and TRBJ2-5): DTGVSQNPRHKITKRGQNVTFRCDPISEHNRLYWYRQTLGQGPEFLTYFQNEAQLEKSRLLSDRFSAERPKGSFSTLEIQRTEQGDSAMYLCPSSPGTSGTIQETQYFGPGTRLLVL.

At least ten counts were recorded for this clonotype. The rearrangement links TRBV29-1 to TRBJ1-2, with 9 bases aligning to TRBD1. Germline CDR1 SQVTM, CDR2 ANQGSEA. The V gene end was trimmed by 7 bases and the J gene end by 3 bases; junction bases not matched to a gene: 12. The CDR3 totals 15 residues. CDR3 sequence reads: CSARAGTGIYYGYTF. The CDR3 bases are TGCAGCGCCAGGGCTGGGACAGGGATTTACTATGGCTACACCTTC.

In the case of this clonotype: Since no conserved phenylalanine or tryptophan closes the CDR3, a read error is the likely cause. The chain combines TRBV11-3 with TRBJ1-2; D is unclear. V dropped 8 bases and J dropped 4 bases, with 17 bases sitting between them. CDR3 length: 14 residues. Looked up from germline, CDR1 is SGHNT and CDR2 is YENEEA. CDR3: CASCKQEDLYGYTS. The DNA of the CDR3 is TGTGCCAGCTGCAAACAAGAAGACCTCTATGGCTACACCTCC.

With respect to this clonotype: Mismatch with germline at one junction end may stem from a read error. This CDR3 reads CTSSLAWTGGTDTQYF. For the CDR3, the DNA is TGTACCAGCAGCTTAGCATGGACAGGTGGCACAGATACGCAGTATTTT. The chain has TRBV11-2 and TRBJ2-3; 7 nucleotides agree with TRBD1. CDR3 size: 16 residues. The germline V gene has CDR1 SGHAT and CDR2 FQNNGV.

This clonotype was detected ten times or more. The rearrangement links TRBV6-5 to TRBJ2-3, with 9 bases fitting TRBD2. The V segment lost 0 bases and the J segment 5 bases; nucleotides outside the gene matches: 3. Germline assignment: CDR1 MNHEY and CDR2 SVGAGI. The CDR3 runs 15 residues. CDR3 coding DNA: TGTGCCAGCAGTTACTCAGGCGGGAGGGGAGATACGCAGTATTTT. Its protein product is CASSYSGGRGDTQYF.

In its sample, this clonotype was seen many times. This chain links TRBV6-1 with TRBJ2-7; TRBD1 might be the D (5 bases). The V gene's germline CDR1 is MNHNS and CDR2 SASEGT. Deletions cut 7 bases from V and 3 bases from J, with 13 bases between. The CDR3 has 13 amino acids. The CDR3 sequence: CASTDSYLYEQYF. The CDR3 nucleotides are TGTGCCAGCACCGACAGTTACCTCTACGAGCAGTACTTC.

CDR3 sequence reads: CSSAGHSSYNEQFF. CDR3 coding DNA: TGCAGCTCGGCGGGACACAGCTCCTACAATGAGCAGTTCTTC. This chain connects TRBV29-1 to TRBJ2-1; either TRBD1 or TRBD2 may supply D (6 bases each). Looked up from germline, CDR1 is SQVTM and CDR2 is ANQGSEA. The CDR3 has 14 amino acids. Trimming took off 8 bases at V and 0 bases at J, with 14 bases between the two ends.

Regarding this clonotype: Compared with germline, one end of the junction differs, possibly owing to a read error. The CDR3 DNA reads TGTGCCATCAGCCGAGCTAGCGGGAGCGGAGACATTCAGTACTTC. It translates to CAISRASGSGDIQYF. This chain joins TRBV4-2 and TRBJ2-4; the match to TRBD2 covers 10 bases. CDR1 and CDR2 from the germline V gene are LGHNA and YNFKEQ. This CDR3 is built from 15 residues.

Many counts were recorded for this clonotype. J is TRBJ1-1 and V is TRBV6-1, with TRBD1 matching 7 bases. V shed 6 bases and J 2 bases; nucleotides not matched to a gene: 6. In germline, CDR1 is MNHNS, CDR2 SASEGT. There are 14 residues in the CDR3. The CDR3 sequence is CASSRDSRNTEAFF. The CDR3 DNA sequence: TGTGCCAGCAGCCGGGACAGCCGAAACACTGAAGCTTTCTTT.

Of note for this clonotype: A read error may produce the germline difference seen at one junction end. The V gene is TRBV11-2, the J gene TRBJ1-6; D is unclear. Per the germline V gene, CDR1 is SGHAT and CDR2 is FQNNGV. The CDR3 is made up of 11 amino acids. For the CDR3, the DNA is TGTGCCAGCAGCACTACAACACCCCTGCACTTT. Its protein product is CASSTTTPLHF.

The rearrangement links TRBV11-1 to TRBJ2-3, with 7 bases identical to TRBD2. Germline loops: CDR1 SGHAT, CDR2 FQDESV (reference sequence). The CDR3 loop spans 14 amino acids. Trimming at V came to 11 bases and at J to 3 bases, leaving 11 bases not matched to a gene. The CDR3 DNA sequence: TGTGCCTGCGGAGTGCTAGCGGTGACAGATACGCAGTATTTT. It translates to CACGVLAVTDTQYF.